This entry features one T cell receptor beta chain sequence. Its target is not known. These data belong to a study of graft-versus-host responses after intestinal transplantation. Study-level background: All recipients were transplanted with multivisceral, liver-intestinal, or isolated intestinal grafts. Recipients were all induced with anti-thymocyte globulin, then given tacrolimus and steroids for about 3 years. General study points: Graft-donor T cell macrochimerism coincided with high graft-versus-host to host-versus-graft clonal ratios in allografts.

The CDR3 consists of 16 residues. V dropped 4 bases and J dropped 1 base, with 14 bases sitting between them. The V gene's germline CDR1 is SEHNR and CDR2 FQNEAQ (reference sequence). TCRdb's copy holds only in-frame clones and misses some; the assay was immunoSEQ multiplex PCR. In the table there are about 23,000 clones, 85% to 95% of which are singletons. The material was PBMCs, obtained roughly 38 days after intestinal transplant. The chain has TRBV7-9 and TRBJ1-3; D might be TRBD1 (5 bases). This TCR came from a human patient who received an intestinal transplant, so some T cells may come from the graft donor. The CDR3, as DNA: TGTGCCAGCAGCTGGCTAACAGGCCATTCTGGAAACACCATATATTTT. Translation: CASSWLTGHSGNTIYF.